What follows describes a single TCR beta chain. The source of the sample is a study of shared T cell receptors in the human thymus. Trimming cost V 0 bases and J 2 bases; bases outside gene matches: 2. Germline V gene sequence: CDR1 SQVTM, CDR2 ANQGSEA. This CDR3 has 15 amino acids. Here immunoSEQ multiplex PCR was the method, and the copy in TCRdb shows in-frame clones only, minus some. In the table there are approximately 760,000 clones, approximately 83% of which are singletons. These records were also assigned to another study, of human thymus T cells. That paper adds: Thymus tissue was removed during corrective cardiac surgery.

The chain carries TRBV29-1 and TRBJ2-1; the match to TRBD1 covers 9 bases. Sample: thymocytes. This clonotype was sampled from a girl under two years old with a congenital heart defect. DNA of the CDR3: TGCAGCGTTGAAGACCGGGACAGGGCCTACAATGAGCAGTTCTTC. This translates into CSVEDRDRAYNEQFF.